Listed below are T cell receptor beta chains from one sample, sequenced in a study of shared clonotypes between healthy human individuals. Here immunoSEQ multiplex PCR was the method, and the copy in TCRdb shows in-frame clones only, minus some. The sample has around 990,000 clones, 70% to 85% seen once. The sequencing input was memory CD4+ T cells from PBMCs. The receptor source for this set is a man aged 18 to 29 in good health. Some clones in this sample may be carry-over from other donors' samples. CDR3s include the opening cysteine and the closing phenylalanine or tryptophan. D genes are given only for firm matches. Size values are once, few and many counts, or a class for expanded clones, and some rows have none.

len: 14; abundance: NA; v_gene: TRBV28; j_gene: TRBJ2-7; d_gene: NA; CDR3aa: CASTGRTLPYEQYF; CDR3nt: TGTGCCAGCACCGGACGGACACTTCCGTACGAGCAGTACTTC
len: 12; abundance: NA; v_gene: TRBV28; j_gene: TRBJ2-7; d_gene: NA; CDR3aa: CASSSTVAEQYF; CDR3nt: TGTGCCAGCAGTTCGACAGTCGCCGAGCAGTACTTC
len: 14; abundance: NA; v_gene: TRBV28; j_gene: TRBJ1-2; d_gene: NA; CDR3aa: CASSSTTQNYGYTF; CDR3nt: TGTGCCAGCAGTTCCACTACTCAAAACTATGGCTACACCTTC
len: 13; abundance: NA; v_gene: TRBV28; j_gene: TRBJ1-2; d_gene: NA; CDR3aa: CASSPTTYYGYTF; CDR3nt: TGTGCCAGCAGTCCCACGACTTACTATGGCTACACCTTC
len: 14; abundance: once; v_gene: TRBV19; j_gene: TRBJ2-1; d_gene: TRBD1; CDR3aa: CASTTGQGIDEQFF; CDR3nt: TGTGCCAGTACCACAGGACAGGGGATCGATGAGCAGTTCTTC
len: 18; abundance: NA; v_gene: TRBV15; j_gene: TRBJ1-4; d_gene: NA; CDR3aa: CATSRATKRITTNEKLFF; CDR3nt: TGTGCCACCAGCAGAGCCACAAAAAGAATAACAACTAATGAAAAACTGTTTTTT
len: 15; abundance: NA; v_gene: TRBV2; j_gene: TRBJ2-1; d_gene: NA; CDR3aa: CASRNRRDGNNEQFF; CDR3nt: TGTGCCAGCAGGAATCGCCGGGACGGAAACAATGAGCAGTTCTTC
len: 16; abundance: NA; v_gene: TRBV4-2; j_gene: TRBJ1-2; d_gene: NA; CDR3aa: CASSQDGQPTYYGYTF; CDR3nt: TGTGCCAGCAGCCAAGACGGGCAGCCTACTTACTATGGCTACACCTTC
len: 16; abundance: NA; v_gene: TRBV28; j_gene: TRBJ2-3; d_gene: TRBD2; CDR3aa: CASSPQSGSFPDTQYF; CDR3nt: TGTGCCAGCAGTCCCCAGAGCGGGAGTTTCCCAGATACGCAGTATTTT
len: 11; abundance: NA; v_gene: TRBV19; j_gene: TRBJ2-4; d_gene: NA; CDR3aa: CASSVWGHQYF; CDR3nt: TGTGCCAGTAGTGTATGGGGCCATCAGTACTTC
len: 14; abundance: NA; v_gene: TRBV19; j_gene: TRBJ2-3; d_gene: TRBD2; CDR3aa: CASQPGTSANTQYF; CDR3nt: TGTGCCAGTCAGCCCGGGACTAGCGCAAATACGCAGTATTTT
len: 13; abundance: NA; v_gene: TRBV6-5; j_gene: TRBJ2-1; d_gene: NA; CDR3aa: CASSYSRGPRQFF; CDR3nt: TGTGCCAGCAGTTACTCGAGAGGTCCCAGGCAGTTCTTC
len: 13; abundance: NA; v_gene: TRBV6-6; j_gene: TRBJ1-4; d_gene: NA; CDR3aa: CASRPDLNEKLFF; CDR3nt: TGTGCCAGCAGACCGGATCTTAATGAAAAACTGTTTTTT
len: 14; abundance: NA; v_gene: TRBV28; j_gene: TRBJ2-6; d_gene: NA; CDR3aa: CASTFLSGANVLTF; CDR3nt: TGTGCCAGCACCTTCCTCTCTGGGGCCAACGTCCTGACTTTC
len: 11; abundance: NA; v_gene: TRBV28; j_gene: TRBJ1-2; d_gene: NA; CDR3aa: CASSYDYGYTF; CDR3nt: TGTGCCAGCAGTTACGACTATGGCTACACCTTC
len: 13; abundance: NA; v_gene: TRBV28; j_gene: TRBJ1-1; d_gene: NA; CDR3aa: CASSLGPNTEAFF; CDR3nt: TGTGCCAGCAGTTTAGGTCCAAACACTGAAGCTTTCTTT
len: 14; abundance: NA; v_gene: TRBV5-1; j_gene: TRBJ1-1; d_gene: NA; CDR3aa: CASSLFVGVTEAFF; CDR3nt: TGCGCCAGCAGCTTGTTTGTGGGGGTCACTGAAGCTTTCTTT
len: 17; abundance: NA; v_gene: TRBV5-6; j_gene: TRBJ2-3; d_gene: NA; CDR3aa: CASSPDLALVLADTQYF; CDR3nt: TGTGCCAGCAGCCCTGACCTAGCGCTAGTTCTCGCAGATACGCAGTATTTT
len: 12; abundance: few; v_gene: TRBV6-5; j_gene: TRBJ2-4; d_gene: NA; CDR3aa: CASSGAKNIQYF; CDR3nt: TGTGCCAGCTCGGGAGCCAAAAACATTCAGTACTTC
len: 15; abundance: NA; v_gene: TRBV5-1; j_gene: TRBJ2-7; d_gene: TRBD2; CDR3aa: CASSLGPGLAYEQYF; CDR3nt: TGCGCCAGCAGCTTAGGCCCGGGACTAGCCTACGAGCAGTACTTC
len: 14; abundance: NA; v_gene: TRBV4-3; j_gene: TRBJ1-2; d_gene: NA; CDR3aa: CASSQGVGPNGYTF; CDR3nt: TGCGCCAGCAGCCAAGGGGTCGGGCCCAATGGCTACACCTTC
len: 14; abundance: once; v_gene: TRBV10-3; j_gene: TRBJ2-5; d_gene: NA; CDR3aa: CAISEGVSGGPQYF; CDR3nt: TGTGCCATCAGTGAAGGTGTAAGCGGAGGGCCCCAGTACTTC
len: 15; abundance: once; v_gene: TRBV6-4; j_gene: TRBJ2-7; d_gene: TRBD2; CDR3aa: CASSAVLAGVDEQYF; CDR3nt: TGTGCCAGCAGTGCGGTATTAGCGGGAGTTGACGAGCAGTACTTC
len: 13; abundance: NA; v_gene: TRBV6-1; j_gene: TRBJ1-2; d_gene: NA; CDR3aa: CASSPRWGAGYTF; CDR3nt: TGTGCCAGCAGCCCTAGATGGGGCGCTGGCTACACCTTC
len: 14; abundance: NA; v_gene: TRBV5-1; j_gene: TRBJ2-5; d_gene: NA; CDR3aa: CASNDGTPRETQYF; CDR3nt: TGCGCCAGCAACGACGGGACCCCTCGGGAGACCCAGTACTTC
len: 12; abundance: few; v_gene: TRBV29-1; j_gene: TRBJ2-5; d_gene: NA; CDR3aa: CSVRQAPETQYF; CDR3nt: TGCAGCGTTCGGCAGGCACCAGAGACCCAGTACTTC
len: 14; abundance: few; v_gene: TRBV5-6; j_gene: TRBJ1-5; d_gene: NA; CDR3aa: CASSFMGSNQPQHF; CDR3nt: TGTGCCAGCAGCTTCATGGGGAGCAATCAGCCCCAGCATTTT